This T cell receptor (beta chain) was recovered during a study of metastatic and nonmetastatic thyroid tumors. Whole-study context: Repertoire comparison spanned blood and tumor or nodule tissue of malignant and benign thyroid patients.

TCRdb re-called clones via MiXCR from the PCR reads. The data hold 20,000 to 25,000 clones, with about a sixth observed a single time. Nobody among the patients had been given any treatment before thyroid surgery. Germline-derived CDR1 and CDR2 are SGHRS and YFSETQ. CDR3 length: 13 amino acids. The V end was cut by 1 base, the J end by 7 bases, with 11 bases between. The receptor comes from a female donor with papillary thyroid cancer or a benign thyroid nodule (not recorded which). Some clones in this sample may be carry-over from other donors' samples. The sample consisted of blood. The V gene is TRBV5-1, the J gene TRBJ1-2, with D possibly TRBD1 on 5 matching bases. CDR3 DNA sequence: TGCGCCAGCAGCTTGCCCGGGGCGCTTGGCTACACCTTC. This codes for CASSLPGALGYTF.